The subject of this entry is one T cell receptor (beta chain). The data originate from a study of PD-1 blockade in classical Hodgkin lymphoma. The method was immunoSEQ multiplex PCR; TCRdb's version includes in-frame clones alone and lacks a portion of them. The sample yields roughly 70,000 clones, over 55% seen once. Brentuximab vedotin exposure varied, and every patient relapsed after autologous stem cell transplantation. Complete response, partial response or progressive disease made up the best responses. The specimen was peripheral blood mononuclear cells (PBMCs), collected before the second cycle of nivolumab. The receptor's source is a human donor with classical Hodgkin lymphoma.

As DNA, the CDR3 is TGTGCCTGGAGTGCCGGCCTCGGGGAGCTGTTTTTT. Encoded protein: CAWSAGLGELFF. V and J are TRBV30 and TRBJ2-2; no reliable D call. Germline assignment: CDR1 GTSNPN and CDR2 SVGIG (reference sequence). Trimming took off 1 base at V and 7 bases at J, with 7 bases between the two ends. The CDR3 runs to 12 residues.